Below, 24 T cell receptor beta chains from the same sample are listed, as sequenced in a study of CD8+ T cells in alopecia areata. Treatment given: oral pan-JAK inhibitor, 5-10 mg twice daily. Following extraction, RNA underwent reverse transcription to cDNA, which served as the sequencing template. This table comes from immunoSEQ multiplex PCR, and its TCRdb copy is limited to in-frame clones, with some not included. The sample contains roughly 200,000 clones, roughly 53% of which appear only once. The sequencing here drew on CD8+ T cells sorted from blood, taken at week 24, from a patient treated with tofacitinib. The receptors come from a human donor with alopecia areata.

The J gene is TRBJ1-4, the V gene TRBV30; D ambiguous. Germline loops: CDR1 GTSNPN, CDR2 SVGIG (reference sequence). CDR3 length equals 14 residues. V lost 0 bases and J 4 bases, leaving 9 bases between the germline ends. CDR3 nucleotide sequence: TGTGCCTGGAGTGTTCCAGCCTTTAATGAAAAACTGTTTTTT. Its protein product is CAWSVPAFNEKLFF.

This chain uses TRBV7-9 with TRBJ2-2; 7 bases line up with TRBD2. Germline values: CDR1 SEHNR, CDR2 FQNEAQ (reference sequence). Germline trimming cut 1 base from V and 5 bases from J; bases unmatched to any gene: 1. CDR3 length: 14 amino acids. CDR3 loop: CASSLVGRTGELFF. DNA for the CDR3: TGTGCCAGCAGCTTAGTCGGGAGGACCGGGGAGCTGTTTTTT.

This clone showed up just a few times. The V and J genes are TRBV5-1 and TRBJ2-3; 13 bases line up with TRBD2. CDR1 is SGHRS, CDR2 YFSETQ, per germline. V trimming: 4 bases; J trimming: 0 bases; junction bases outside the gene matches: 11. CDR3 size: 19 residues. In DNA form, the CDR3 reads TGCGCCAGCAGCGCCCCGGGACTAGCGGGAAGGCAAAGCACAGATACGCAGTATTTT. It yields the protein CASSAPGLAGRQSTDTQYF.

The chain has TRBV9 and TRBJ2-3; a weak D match, TRBD2 (6 bases). CDR3 length: 16 residues. Germline V CDR1 and CDR2: SGDLS, YYNGEE. The V gene lost 2 bases and the J gene lost 4 bases, with 17 bases spanning the gap. In DNA form, the CDR3 reads TGTGCCAGCAGCGTGGGAGGAGGAGGGCTCGCAGATACGCAGTATTTT. Protein sequence: CASSVGGGGLADTQYF. Looking up the rest from reference TRBV9 and TRBJ2-3 gives the full variable domain: DSGVTQTPKHLITATGQRVTLRCSPRSGDLSVYWYQQSLDQGLQFLIQYYNGEERAKGNILERFSAQQFPDLHSELNLSSLELGDSALYFCASSVGGGGLADTQYFGPGTRLTVL.

The chain links TRBV5-6 to TRBJ2-3; D is ambiguous. The length of the CDR3 is 14 residues. Trimming took off 2 bases at V and 0 bases at J, with 7 bases between the two ends. The germline V gene encodes CDR1 SGHDT and CDR2 YYEEEE. Here the CDR3 reads CASSFLGSTDTQYF. The DNA of the CDR3 is TGTGCCAGCAGCTTCTTGGGGAGCACAGATACGCAGTATTTT.

This clone was seen a few times. V gene TRBV10-3 combines with J gene TRBJ2-1; 12 nucleotides line up with TRBD2. The CDR3 consists of 16 residues. The ends lost 5 bases at V and 0 bases at J; junction bases unmatched: 2. From germline, CDR1 is ENHRY and CDR2 SYGVKD. As DNA, the CDR3 is TGTGCCATCAGTCCGACTAGCGGGAGCTCCTACAATGAGCAGTTCTTC. Its protein is CAISPTSGSSYNEQFF.

Regarding this clone: The identical CDR3 is also encoded by other nucleotide sequences in the sample. The chain uses TRBV6-4 and TRBJ2-3; 7 nucleotides match TRBD2. The V gene end was trimmed by 3 bases and the J gene end by 0 bases; junction bases not matched to a gene: 3. The germline gives CDR1 MRHNA, CDR2 SNTAGT. This CDR3 is 15 amino acids long. The CDR3 sequence is CASSDGGGSTDTQYF. The DNA for the CDR3 is TGTGCCAGCAGTGATGGCGGGGGTAGCACAGATACGCAGTATTTT.

The DNA for the CDR3 is TGTGCCTGGAGTGTCAGCGGTAGCCGCGGGGAGCAGTACTTC. Protein sequence: CAWSVSGSRGEQYF. This chain joins TRBV30 and TRBJ2-7, with D maybe TRBD2 (5 bases). Trimming pared 0 bases from V and 7 bases from J, leaving 16 bases between. Germline V lookup: CDR1 GTSNPN, CDR2 SVGIG (reference sequence). The CDR3 is 14 residues long.

The rearrangement joins TRBV6-5 to TRBJ1-6; the D gene is possibly TRBD1 (6 bases). Germline V gene data show CDR1 as MNHEY and CDR2 as SVGAGI. V gave up 5 bases and J gave up 7 bases, with 12 bases separating them. The CDR3 loop spans 14 amino acids. In DNA form, the CDR3 reads TGTGCCAGCAGTGATGAAAGGGGGAATTCACCCCTCCACTTT. Protein sequence: CASSDERGNSPLHF.

The chain has TRBV7-8 and TRBJ1-1; D is ambiguous. There are 14 residues in the CDR3. V dropped 1 base and J dropped 3 bases, with 9 bases sitting between them. Germline-derived CDR1 and CDR2 are SGHVS and FQNEAQ. CDR3 amino acids: CASSLVLWDTEAFF. The CDR3 bases are TGTGCCAGCAGCTTAGTCCTCTGGGACACTGAAGCTTTCTTT.

This chain links TRBV25-1 with TRBJ1-1; D gene unclear. This CDR3 is 15 amino acids long. V lost 4 bases, J lost 10 bases, and 22 bases lay in between. CDR1 and CDR2 (germline): MGHDK, SYGVNS. Written as DNA, the CDR3 is TGTGCCAGCAGTGGAACGACAACGGGCACCTTTGTAGCTTTCTTT. The encoded protein is CASSGTTTGTFVAFF.

This clone was found a few times. The rearrangement joins TRBV29-1 to TRBJ2-1; perhaps TRBD2 as D (5 bases). The germline V gene has CDR1 SQVTM and CDR2 ANQGSEA. The CDR3 has 12 residues. Trimming took off 3 bases at V and 8 bases at J, with 11 bases between the two ends. CDR3 DNA sequence: TGCAGCGTTGAGGGGAGCGGCTATGAGCAGTTCTTC. Translating gives CSVEGSGYEQFF.

The chain has TRBV30 and TRBJ2-2, with D hard to call. This CDR3 is built from 12 residues. Trimming shortened V by 3 bases and J by 4 bases, and 6 bases separated the two germline ends. Per germline, CDR1 GTSNPN and CDR2 SVGIG (reference sequence). CDR3 nucleotide sequence: TGTGCCTGGAGGGAGATCACCGGGGAGCTGTTTTTT. Protein sequence: CAWREITGELFF.

This chain connects TRBV7-6 to TRBJ2-1; TRBD1 agrees at 8 bases. The germline gives CDR1 SGHVS, CDR2 FNYEAQ. The CDR3 sequence is 17 residues long. V was clipped by 5 bases and J by 0 bases; unmatched bases: 9. The CDR3 sequence: CASSTGTGGNSYNEQFF. As DNA, the CDR3 is TGTGCCAGCAGCACCGGTACAGGGGGGAACTCCTACAATGAGCAGTTCTTC.

The chain joins TRBV9 to TRBJ2-7; D may be TRBD1 or TRBD2 (5 bases each). The CDR3 is 16 residues long. Germline V gives CDR1 SGDLS, CDR2 YYNGEE. V gave up 0 bases and J gave up 0 bases, with 13 bases separating them. The CDR3 DNA is TGTGCCAGCAGCGTAGGCACAGGACGGGGCTCCTACGAGCAGTACTTC. Residues: CASSVGTGRGSYEQYF.

This clone showed up just a few times. The V and J genes are TRBV2 and TRBJ2-3, with D unclear. The CDR3 is 16 amino acids. V lost 6 bases, J lost 1 base, and 17 bases lay in between. Looked up from germline, CDR1 is SNHLY and CDR2 is FYNNEI. The CDR3 loop is CASSGRNERRTDTQYF. CDR3 coding DNA: TGTGCCAGCAGCGGTAGAAATGAGAGACGCACAGATACGCAGTATTTT.

CDR3 bases: TGCAGTGCTAGCGAGGGAGAAGCTTTCTTT. Its protein is CSASEGEAFF. The chain links TRBV20-1 to TRBJ1-1, with unresolved D. The germline CDR1 and CDR2 sequences are DFQATT and SNEGSKA (reference sequence). This CDR3 is 10 amino acids long. V lost 3 bases, J lost 8 bases, and 7 bases lay in between.

The rearrangement joins TRBV13 to TRBJ2-2; D is uncertain. Germline V lookup: CDR1 PRHDT, CDR2 FYEKMQ (reference sequence). Trimming pared 5 bases from V and 6 bases from J, leaving 7 bases between. The CDR3 extends over 12 amino acids. The CDR3 loop is CASSPTPGELFF. CDR3 DNA: TGTGCCAGCAGCCCTACCCCCGGGGAGCTGTTTTTT.

V usage is TRBV6-5 and J usage is TRBJ2-7; 11 bases align to TRBD1. V lost 9 bases, J lost 3 bases, and 4 bases stayed unmatched. CDR3 length: 13 amino acids. Germline CDR1 MNHEY, CDR2 SVGAGI. The CDR3 here is CASSGQGVYEQYF. Here the CDR3 DNA reads TGTGCCAGTTCGGGACAGGGGGTCTACGAGCAGTACTTC.

The chain has TRBV7-8 and TRBJ2-3, with 9 bases that match TRBD2. The CDR3 runs to 16 residues. Germline V CDR1 and CDR2: SGHVS, FQNEAQ. V lost 5 bases and J lost 0; bases outside the gene matches: 6. CDR3 amino acids: CASSPLAGASTDTQYF. The DNA for the CDR3 is TGTGCCAGCAGCCCCTTAGCGGGGGCTAGCACAGATACGCAGTATTTT.

The chain joins TRBV5-1 to TRBJ2-7; 10 bases are a match to TRBD1. Germline CDR1 reads SGHRS; CDR2 reads YFSETQ. The J segment lost 0 bases and the V segment lost 0 bases, leaving 6 bases of the junction unmatched. There are 17 residues in the CDR3. CDR3 protein: CASSLGLGQGYSYEQYF. CDR3 DNA sequence: TGCGCCAGCAGCTTGGGTTTGGGACAGGGGTACTCCTACGAGCAGTACTTC.

V is TRBV4-3 and J is TRBJ1-5; maybe TRBD1 (5 bases). V was cut by 5 bases and J by 0 bases, with 20 bases left in between. The CDR3 is 18 residues long. Germline V gives CDR1 LGHNA, CDR2 YSLEER. CDR3 in DNA: TGCGCCAGCAGCTTAGGGGTCCAGGACCGATATAGCAATCAGCCCCAGCATTTT. The encoded protein is CASSLGVQDRYSNQPQHF.

The V and J genes are TRBV7-8 and TRBJ1-5; 9 nucleotides line up with TRBD1. The V gene's germline CDR1 is SGHVS and CDR2 FQNEAQ. J gave up 6 bases and V 5 bases, and 11 bases lay outside the gene matches. There are 16 residues in the CDR3. CDR3 sequence (DNA): TGTGCCAGCAGCCCCTCCGGGACAGGGATAAGTCAGCCCCAGCATTTT. Translation: CASSPSGTGISQPQHF.

V usage is TRBV15 and J usage is TRBJ2-3; D is undetermined. The CDR3 is 12 amino acids. Trimming took 2 bases from V and 5 from J, leaving 5 bases between them. Germline assignment: CDR1 LNHNV and CDR2 YYDKDF (reference sequence). CDR3 sequence: CATSRLQDTQYF. CDR3 nucleotide sequence: TGTGCCACCAGCAGACTGCAAGATACGCAGTATTTT.